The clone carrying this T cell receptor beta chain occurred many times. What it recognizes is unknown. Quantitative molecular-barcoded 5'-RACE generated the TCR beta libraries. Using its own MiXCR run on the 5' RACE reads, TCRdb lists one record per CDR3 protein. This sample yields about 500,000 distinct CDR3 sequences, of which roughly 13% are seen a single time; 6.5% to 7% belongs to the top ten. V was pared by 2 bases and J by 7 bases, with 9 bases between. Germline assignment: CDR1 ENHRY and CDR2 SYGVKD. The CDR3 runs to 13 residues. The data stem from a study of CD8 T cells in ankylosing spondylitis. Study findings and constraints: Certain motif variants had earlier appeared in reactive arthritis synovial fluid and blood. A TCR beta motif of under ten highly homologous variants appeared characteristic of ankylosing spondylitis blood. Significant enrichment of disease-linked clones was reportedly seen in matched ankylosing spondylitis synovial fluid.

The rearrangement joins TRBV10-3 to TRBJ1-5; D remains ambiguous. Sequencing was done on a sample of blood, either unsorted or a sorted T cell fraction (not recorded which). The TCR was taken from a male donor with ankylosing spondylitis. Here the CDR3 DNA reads TGTGCCATCAGTGAGGCGGCGGAGCAGCCCCAGCATTTT. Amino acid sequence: CAISEAAEQPQHF.